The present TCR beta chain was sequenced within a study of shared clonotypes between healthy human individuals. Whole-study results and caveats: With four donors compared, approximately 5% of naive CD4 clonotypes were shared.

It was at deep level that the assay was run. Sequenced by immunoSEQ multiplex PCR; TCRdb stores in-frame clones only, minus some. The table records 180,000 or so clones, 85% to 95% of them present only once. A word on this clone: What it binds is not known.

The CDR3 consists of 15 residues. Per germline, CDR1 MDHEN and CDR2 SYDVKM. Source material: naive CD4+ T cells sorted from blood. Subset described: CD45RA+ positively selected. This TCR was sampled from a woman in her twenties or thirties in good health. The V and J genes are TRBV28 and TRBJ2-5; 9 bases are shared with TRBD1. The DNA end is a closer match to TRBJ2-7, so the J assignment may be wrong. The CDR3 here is CASSGSGTGFGEQYF. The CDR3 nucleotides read TGTGCCAGCAGTGGCTCGGGGACAGGGTTTGGCGAGCAGTACTTC.